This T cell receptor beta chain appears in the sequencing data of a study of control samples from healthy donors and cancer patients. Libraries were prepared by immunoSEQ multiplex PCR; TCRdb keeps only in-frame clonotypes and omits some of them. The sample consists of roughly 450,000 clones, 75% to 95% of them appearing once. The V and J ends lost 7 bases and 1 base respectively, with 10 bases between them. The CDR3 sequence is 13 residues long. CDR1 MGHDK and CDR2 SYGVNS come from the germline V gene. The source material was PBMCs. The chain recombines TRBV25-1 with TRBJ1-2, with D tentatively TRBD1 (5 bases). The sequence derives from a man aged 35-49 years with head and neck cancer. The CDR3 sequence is CASNGANNYGYTF. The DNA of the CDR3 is TGTGCCAGCAACGGGGCGAATAACTATGGCTACACCTTC.